This TCR beta chain was profiled in a study of beta chain features in type 1 diabetes. Stem cell-like memory, regulatory, central memory and naive CD4+ cells were sorted via CD45RO/CCR7/CD25/CD127/CD95/CD27. The study reverse transcribed the entire isolated RNA, so it sequenced expressed TCRB transcripts. Clones were sequenced by immunoSEQ multiplex PCR, and TCRdb holds only the in-frame ones, with some missing. The data show about 320,000 clones, approximately 15% seen once. CDR3 length: 14 amino acids. V was cut by 3 bases and J by 2 bases, with 12 bases left in between. The germline CDR1 and CDR2 sequences are SGHRS and YFSETQ. Concerning this clone itself: Additional DNA sequences in this sample encode the identical CDR3.

The receptor was isolated from a man aged 25 to 40 in good health. Sequenced input: central memory CD4+ T cells from blood. The chain has TRBV5-1 and TRBJ2-7; D possibly uses TRBD1 or TRBD2 (5 bases each). The CDR3 DNA sequence: TGCGCCAGCAGCTCCGGGACGGGCACCTACGAGCAGTACTTC. It codes for CASSSGTGTYEQYF. The whole variable domain, filled in from reference TRBV5-1 and TRBJ2-7, reads KAGVTQTPRYLIKTRGQQVTLSCSPISGHRSVSWYQQTPGQGLQFLFEYFSETQRNKGNFPGRFSGRQFSNSRSEMNVSTLELGDSALYLCASSSGTGTYEQYFGPGTRLTVT.